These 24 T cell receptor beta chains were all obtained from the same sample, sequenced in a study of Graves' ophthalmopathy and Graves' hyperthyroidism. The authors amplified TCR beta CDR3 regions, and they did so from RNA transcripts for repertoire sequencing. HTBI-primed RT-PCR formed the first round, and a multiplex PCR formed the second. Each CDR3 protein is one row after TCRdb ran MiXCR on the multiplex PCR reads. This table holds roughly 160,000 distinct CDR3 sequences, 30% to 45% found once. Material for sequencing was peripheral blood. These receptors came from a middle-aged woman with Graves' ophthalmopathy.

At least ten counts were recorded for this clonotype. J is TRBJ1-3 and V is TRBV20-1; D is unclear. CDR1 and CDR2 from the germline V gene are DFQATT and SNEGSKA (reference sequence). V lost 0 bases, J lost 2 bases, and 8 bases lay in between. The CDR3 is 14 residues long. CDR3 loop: CSARDRGTGNTIYF. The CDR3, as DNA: TGCAGTGCTAGAGATCGAGGGACTGGAAACACCATATATTTT.

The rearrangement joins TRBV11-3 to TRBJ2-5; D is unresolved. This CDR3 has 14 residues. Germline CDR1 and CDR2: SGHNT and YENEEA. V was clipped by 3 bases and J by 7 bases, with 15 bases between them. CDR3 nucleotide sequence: TGTGCCAGCAGCTTTGAAGAAATATCTGGGACCCAGTACTTC. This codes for CASSFEEISGTQYF.

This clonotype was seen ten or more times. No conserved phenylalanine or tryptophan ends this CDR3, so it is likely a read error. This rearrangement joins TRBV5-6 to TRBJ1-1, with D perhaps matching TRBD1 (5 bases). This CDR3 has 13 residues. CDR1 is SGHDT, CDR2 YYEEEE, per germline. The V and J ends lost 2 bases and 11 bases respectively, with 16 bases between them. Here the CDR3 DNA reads TGTGCCAGCAGCTTAGGCGGGGGGTTACTCGCTTTCTCT. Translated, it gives CASSLGGGLLAFS.

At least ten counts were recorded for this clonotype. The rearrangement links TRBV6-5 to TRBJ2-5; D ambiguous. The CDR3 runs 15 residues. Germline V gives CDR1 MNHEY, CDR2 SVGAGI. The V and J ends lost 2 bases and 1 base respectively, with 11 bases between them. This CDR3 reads CASSYGYGPQETQYF. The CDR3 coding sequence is TGTGCCAGCAGTTACGGTTACGGTCCCCAAGAGACCCAGTACTTC.

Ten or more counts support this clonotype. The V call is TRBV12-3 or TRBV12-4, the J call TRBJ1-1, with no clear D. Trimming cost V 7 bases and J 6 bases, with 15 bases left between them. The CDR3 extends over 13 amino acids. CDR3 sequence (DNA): TGTGCCAGCATTATTTCGGGGTTCCCTGAAGCTTTCTTT. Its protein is CASIISGFPEAFF.

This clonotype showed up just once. DNA for the CDR3: TGTGCCAGCAGTGATACCCAGGGGGCCACTGAAGCTTTCTTT. This sequence encodes CASSDTQGATEAFF. This rearrangement joins TRBV6-1 to TRBJ1-1, with TRBD1 matching 8 bases. The CDR3 consists of 14 residues. The trim removed 3 bases at V and 4 bases at J, leaving 4 bases unmatched. CDR1 is MNHNS, CDR2 SASEGT, per germline.

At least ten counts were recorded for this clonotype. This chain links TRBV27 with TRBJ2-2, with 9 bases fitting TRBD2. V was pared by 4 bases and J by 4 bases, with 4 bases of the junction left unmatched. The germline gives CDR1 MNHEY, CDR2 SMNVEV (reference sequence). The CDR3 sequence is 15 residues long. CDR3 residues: CASSWLAGSTGELFF. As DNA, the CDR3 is TGTGCCAGCAGTTGGCTAGCGGGGAGCACCGGGGAGCTGTTTTTT.

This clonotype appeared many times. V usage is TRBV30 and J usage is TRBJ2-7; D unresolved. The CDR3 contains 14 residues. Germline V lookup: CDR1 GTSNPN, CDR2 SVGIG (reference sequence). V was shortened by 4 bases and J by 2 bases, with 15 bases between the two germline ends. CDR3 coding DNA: TGTGCCTGGATGGAATCCGGGCCCACCTACGAGCAGTACTTC. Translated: CAWMESGPTYEQYF.

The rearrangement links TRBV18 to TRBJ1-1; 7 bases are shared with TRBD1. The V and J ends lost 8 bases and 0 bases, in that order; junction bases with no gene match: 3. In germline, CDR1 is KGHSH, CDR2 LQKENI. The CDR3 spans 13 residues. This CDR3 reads CASGDSLNTEAFF. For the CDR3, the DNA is TGTGCCAGCGGGGACAGTCTGAACACTGAAGCTTTCTTT.

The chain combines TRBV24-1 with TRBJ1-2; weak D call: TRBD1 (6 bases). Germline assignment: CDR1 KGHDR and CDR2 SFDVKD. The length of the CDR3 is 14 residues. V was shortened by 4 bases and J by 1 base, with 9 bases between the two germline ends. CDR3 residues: CATSDLDSNYGYTF. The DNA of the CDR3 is TGTGCCACCAGTGACCTGGACAGTAACTATGGCTACACCTTC.

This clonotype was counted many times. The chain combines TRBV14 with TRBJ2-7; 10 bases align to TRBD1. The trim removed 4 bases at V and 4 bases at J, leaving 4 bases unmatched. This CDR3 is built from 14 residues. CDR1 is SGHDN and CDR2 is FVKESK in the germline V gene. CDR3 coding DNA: TGTGCCAGCAGCCGCTGGACAGGGGGGTACGAGCAGTACTTC. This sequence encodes CASSRWTGGYEQYF.

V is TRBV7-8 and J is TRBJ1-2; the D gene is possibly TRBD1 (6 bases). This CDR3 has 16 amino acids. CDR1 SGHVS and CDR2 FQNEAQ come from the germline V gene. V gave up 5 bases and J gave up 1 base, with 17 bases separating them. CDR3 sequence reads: CASSRRNRVDNYGYTF. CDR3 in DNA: TGTGCCAGCAGCAGGCGCAACAGGGTGGATAACTATGGCTACACCTTC.

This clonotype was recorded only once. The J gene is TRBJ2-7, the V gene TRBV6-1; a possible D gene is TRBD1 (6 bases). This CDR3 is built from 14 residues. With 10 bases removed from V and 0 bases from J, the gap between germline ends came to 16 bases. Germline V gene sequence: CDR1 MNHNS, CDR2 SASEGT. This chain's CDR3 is CATQRDRSSYEQYF. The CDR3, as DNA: TGTGCCACCCAAAGAGACAGGAGCTCCTACGAGCAGTACTTC.

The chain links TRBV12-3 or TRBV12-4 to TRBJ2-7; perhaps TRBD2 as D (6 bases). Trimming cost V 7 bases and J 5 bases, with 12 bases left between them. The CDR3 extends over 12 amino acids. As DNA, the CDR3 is TGTGCCAGCACCGCCGGGAGTGACGAGCAGTACTTC. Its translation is CASTAGSDEQYF.

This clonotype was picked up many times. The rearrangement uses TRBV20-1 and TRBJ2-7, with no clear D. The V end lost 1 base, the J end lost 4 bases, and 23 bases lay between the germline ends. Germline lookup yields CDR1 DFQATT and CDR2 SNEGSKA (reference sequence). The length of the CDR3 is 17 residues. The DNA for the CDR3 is TGCAGTGCTAGAGTAGGTGGTTTGCGGAAGTTTGCTTACGAGCAGTACTTC. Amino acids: CSARVGGLRKFAYEQYF.

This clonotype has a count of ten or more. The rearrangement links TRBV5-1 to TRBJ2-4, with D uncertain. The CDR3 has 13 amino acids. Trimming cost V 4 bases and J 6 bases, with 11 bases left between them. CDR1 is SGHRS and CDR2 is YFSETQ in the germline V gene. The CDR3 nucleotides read TGCGCCAGCAGCGCGCGTCCAGTAAACATTCAGTACTTC. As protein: CASSARPVNIQYF. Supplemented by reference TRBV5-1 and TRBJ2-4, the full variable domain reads KAGVTQTPRYLIKTRGQQVTLSCSPISGHRSVSWYQQTPGQGLQFLFEYFSETQRNKGNFPGRFSGRQFSNSRSEMNVSTLELGDSALYLCASSARPVNIQYFGAGTRLSVL.

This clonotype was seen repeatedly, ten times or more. The CDR3 region is CASSSDVRSTEAFF. CDR3 coding DNA: TGTGCCAGCAGCTCGGACGTCAGGTCCACTGAAGCTTTCTTT. The V call is TRBV7-9, the J call TRBJ1-1; D gene ambiguous. Trimming took 4 bases from V and 4 from J, leaving 13 bases between them. There are 14 residues in the CDR3. The germline CDR1 and CDR2 sequences are SEHNR and FQNEAQ (reference sequence).

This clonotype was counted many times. DNA for the CDR3: TGTGCCAGCAGTGACCCCAACAATCAGCCCCAGCATTTT. This translates into CASSDPNNQPQHF. This sequence joins TRBV2 and TRBJ1-5; no reliable D call. V lost 3 bases and J 3 bases, leaving 6 bases between the germline ends. There are 13 residues in the CDR3. Germline loops: CDR1 SNHLY, CDR2 FYNNEI. Using reference TRBV2 and TRBJ1-5 for the parts outside the CDR3, the full variable domain is EPEVTQTPSHQVTQMGQEVILRCVPISNHLYFYWYRQILGQKVEFLVSFYNNEISEKSEIFDDQFSVERPDGSNFTLKIRSTKLEDSAMYFCASSDPNNQPQHFGDGTRLSIL.

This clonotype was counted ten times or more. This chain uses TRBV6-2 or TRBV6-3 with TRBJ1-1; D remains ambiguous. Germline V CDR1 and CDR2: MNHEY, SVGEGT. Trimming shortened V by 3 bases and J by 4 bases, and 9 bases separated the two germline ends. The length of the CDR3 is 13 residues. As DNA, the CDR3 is TGTGCCAGCAGTTATCTTGACGGCACTGAAGCTTTCTTT. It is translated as CASSYLDGTEAFF.

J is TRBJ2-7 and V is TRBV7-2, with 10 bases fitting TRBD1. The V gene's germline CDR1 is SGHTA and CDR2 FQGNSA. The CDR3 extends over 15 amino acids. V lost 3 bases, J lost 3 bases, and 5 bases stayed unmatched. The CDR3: CASSFYGTGDYEQYF. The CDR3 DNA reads TGTGCCAGCAGCTTCTACGGGACAGGGGACTACGAGCAGTACTTC.

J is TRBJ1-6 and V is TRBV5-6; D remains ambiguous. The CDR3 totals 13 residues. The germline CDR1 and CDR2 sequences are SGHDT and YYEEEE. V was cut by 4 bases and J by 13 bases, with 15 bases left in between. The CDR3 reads CASSVSALIPLHF. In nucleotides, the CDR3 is TGTGCCAGCAGCGTATCGGCGCTAATTCCCCTCCACTTT.

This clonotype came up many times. The CDR3 sequence is CASSLTSVGDEQYF. DNA for the CDR3: TGTGCCAGCAGCTTAACCTCAGTGGGGGACGAGCAGTACTTC. The chain joins TRBV11-2 to TRBJ2-7; D assignment may be TRBD1 or TRBD2 (5 bases each). The V and J ends lost 2 bases and 5 bases respectively, with 13 bases between them. This CDR3 comprises 14 residues. In germline, CDR1 is SGHAT, CDR2 FQNNGV.

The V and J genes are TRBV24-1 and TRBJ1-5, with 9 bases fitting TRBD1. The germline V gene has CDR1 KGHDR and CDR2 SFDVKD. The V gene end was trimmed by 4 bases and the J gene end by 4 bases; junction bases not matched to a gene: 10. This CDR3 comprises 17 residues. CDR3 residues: CATSDTRPGQGNQPQHF. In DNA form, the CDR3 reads TGTGCCACCAGTGACACTCGCCCGGGACAGGGTAATCAGCCCCAGCATTTT.

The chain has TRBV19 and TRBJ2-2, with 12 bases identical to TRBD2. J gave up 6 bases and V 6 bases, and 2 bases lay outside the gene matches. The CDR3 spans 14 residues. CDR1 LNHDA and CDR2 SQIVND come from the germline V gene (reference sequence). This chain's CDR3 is CASRTSGSAGELFF. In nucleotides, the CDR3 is TGTGCCAGTAGGACTAGCGGGAGTGCCGGGGAGCTGTTTTTT. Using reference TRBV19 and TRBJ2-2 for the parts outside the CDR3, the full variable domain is DGGITQSPKYLFRKEGQNVTLSCEQNLNHDAMYWYRQDPGQGLRLIYYSQIVNDFQKGDIAEGYSVSREKKESFPLTVTSAQKNPTAFYLCASRTSGSAGELFFGEGSRLTVL.